This TCR beta chain was identified in a study of shared clonotypes between healthy human individuals. CD4+ cell separation produced CD45RA+ naive and CD45RA-negative memory subsets. This CDR3 comprises 16 residues. Overall study results and limits: About 5% of naive CD4 clonotypes were common to several donors. The study generally estimated greater richness for naive than memory subsets.

Per sorted-subset replicate PCR, input was approximately 0.2 ug DNA, representing roughly 30,000 T cell genomes. Using immunoSEQ multiplex PCR, the repertoire was profiled, and TCRdb retains in-frame clones only, with some absent. The sample contains approximately 940,000 clones, less than 85% of which appear only once. About this clone itself: Its antigen remains unidentified.

The clonotype was recovered from a man between 18 and 35 years old in good health. This rearrangement joins TRBV21-1 to TRBJ1-2. TRBV21-1 is shown as a pseudogene. Specimen: memory CD4+ T cells sorted from blood. The subset is: CD45RA-negative fraction. CDR3 amino acids: CASSKDTTGARYGYTF. CDR3 DNA sequence: TGTGCCAGCAGCAAAGATACAACGGGGGCGCGCTATGGCTACACCTTC.